The T cell receptor beta chain described here comes from a study of blood T cell repertoires in COVID-19. Study-wide background: Samples came from the United States, Italy and Spain, spanning acute and convalescent COVID-19. PBMCs, B-cell-depleted T cells, or T cells were the source of the cDNA or gDNA that made up the material.

The table came from immunoSEQ multiplex PCR; TCRdb's copy has only in-frame clones and leaves some out. This table has around 300,000 clones, roughly 90% appearing once. Seattle-derived patients entered the study during active infection and were followed longitudinally. This CDR3 has 17 amino acids. Germline trimming cut 0 bases from V and 3 bases from J; bases unmatched to any gene: 7. The germline gives CDR1 LGHDT, CDR2 YNNKEL (reference sequence). This clone was detected only a few times. The chain recombines TRBV3-1 (or the pseudogene TRBV3-2) with TRBJ1-3, with TRBD1 matching over 8 bases. Sequencing was carried out using peripheral blood. This clonotype originated in a woman aged 25 to 39 with COVID-19, enrolled during active disease. Here the CDR3 reads CASSQDLGQGIGNTIYF. The DNA for the CDR3 is TGTGCCAGCAGCCAAGATCTTGGACAGGGAATTGGAAACACCATATATTTT.